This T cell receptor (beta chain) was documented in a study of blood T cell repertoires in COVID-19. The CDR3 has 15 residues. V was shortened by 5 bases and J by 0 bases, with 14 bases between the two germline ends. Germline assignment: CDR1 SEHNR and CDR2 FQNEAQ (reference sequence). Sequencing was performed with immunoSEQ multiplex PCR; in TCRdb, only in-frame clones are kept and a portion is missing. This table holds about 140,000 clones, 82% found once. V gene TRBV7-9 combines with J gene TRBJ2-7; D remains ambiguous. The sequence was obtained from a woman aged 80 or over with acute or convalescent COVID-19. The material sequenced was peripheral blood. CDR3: CASSLDRVSSYEQYF. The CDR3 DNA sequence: TGTGCCAGCAGCCTTGATCGGGTGAGCTCCTACGAGCAGTACTTC.